This is a list of T cell receptor beta chains from one sample in a study of graft-versus-host responses after intestinal transplantation. These TCRs are of unknown antigen specificity. Only in-frame clones appear in the TCRdb table, and some are missing; sequencing was by immunoSEQ multiplex PCR. The sample yields 90,000 to 130,000 clones, 85% to 95% seen once. Sequencing used unstimulated CD4+ T cells sorted from spleen or lymph node cells, obtained before transplant. These receptors originate from a human donor who was the organ donor for an intestinal transplant. Both conserved end residues are part of each CDR3. Each record gives: J gene, D gene, V gene, clone size, CDR3 protein, CDR3 DNA. D genes are given only for firm matches. Size tells how often a clone was seen (once, few, many) or the class of an expanded clone, and some rows leave it out.

TRBJ2-1 | - | TRBV18 | - | CASSPDQKRLEQFF | TGTGCCAGCTCACCAGATCAGAAGAGATTGGAGCAGTTCTTC
TRBJ2-1 | TRBD2 | TRBV6-1 | - | CAARTSGNYNEQFF | TGTGCCGCACGGACTAGCGGGAACTACAATGAGCAGTTCTTC
TRBJ1-1 | - | TRBV2 | - | CASSEWGPRGNTEAFF | TGTGCCAGCAGTGAATGGGGCCCTCGGGGGAACACTGAAGCTTTCTTT
TRBJ2-2 | TRBD2 | TRBV11-2 | - | CASSFLLAGAGELFF | TGTGCCAGCAGCTTCCTATTAGCGGGAGCCGGGGAGCTGTTTTTT
TRBJ1-2 | - | TRBV20-1 | - | CSAFRDTRTF | TGCAGTGCCTTCCGGGACACAAGGACCTTC
TRBJ2-1 | - | TRBV28 | - | CASSLISALGSEQFF | TGTGCCAGCAGTTTAATATCGGCGCTGGGGAGTGAGCAGTTCTTC
TRBJ2-2 | - | TRBV7-9 | - | CASSSPAGANTGELFF | TGTGCCAGCAGCTCCCCCGCTGGCGCGAACACCGGGGAGCTGTTTTTT
TRBJ2-5 | - | TRBV25-1 | once | CASSEFLGGPETQYF | TGTGCCAGCAGTGAATTCCTGGGGGGCCCAGAGACCCAGTACTTC
TRBJ2-1 | TRBD2 | TRBV5-1 | - | CASSPLSGRGNEQFF | TGCGCCAGCAGCCCCCTAAGCGGGAGAGGCAATGAGCAGTTCTTC
TRBJ2-1 | - | TRBV30 | - | CAWSFFDEQFF | TGTGCCTGGAGCTTTTTCGATGAGCAGTTCTTC
TRBJ1-5 | - | TRBV6-5 | - | CASGGVGNQPQHF | TGTGCCTCTGGGGGGGTGGGCAATCAGCCCCAGCATTTT
TRBJ2-1 | - | TRBV19 | - | CASSREDFSYNEQFF | TGTGCCAGTAGTAGGGAGGACTTCTCCTACAATGAGCAGTTCTTC
TRBJ1-4 | - | TRBV4-1 | - | CASSQVGTGVHEKLFF | TGCGCCAGCAGCCAAGTCGGAACAGGAGTGCATGAAAAACTGTTTTTT
TRBJ2-7 | - | TRBV5-1 | - | CASSLTMGNYEQYF | TGCGCCAGCAGCTTGACAATGGGGAATTACGAGCAGTACTTC
TRBJ2-7 | TRBD2 | TRBV27 | - | CASRTSGTYEQYF | TGTGCCAGCAGGACTAGCGGGACCTACGAGCAGTACTTC
TRBJ2-5 | - | TRBV11-2 | - | CASSATQETQYF | TGTGCCAGCAGCGCCACCCAAGAGACCCAGTACTTC
TRBJ2-5 | TRBD2 | TRBV20-1 | - | CSAGLGETQYF | TGCAGTGCGGGACTAGGAGAGACCCAGTACTTC
TRBJ2-3 | - | TRBV10-1 | once | CASSDLKDSHTDTQYF | TGCGCCAGCAGTGACCTGAAAGACAGTCACACAGATACGCAGTATTTT
TRBJ1-2 | TRBD1 | TRBV6-1 | - | CASRTTGRNYGYTF | TGTGCCAGCAGGACGACAGGGAGAAACTATGGCTACACCTTC
TRBJ1-2 | TRBD1 | TRBV2 | - | CASSSDRAGYTF | TGTGCCAGCAGTTCCGACAGGGCAGGCTACACCTTC
TRBJ1-2 | - | TRBV1 | few | CTSSRPGQAYGYTF | TGCACCAGCAGCCGCCCGGGACAGGCTTATGGCTACACCTTC
TRBJ1-1 | - | TRBV30 | - | CAWSTGIMNTEAFF | TGTGCCTGGAGTACAGGGATTATGAACACTGAAGCTTTCTTT
TRBJ2-1 | TRBD2 | TRBV7-9 | - | CASSRGLAGGGEQFF | TGTGCCAGCAGCAGAGGACTAGCGGGAGGTGGGGAGCAGTTCTTC
TRBJ2-3 | TRBD2 | TRBV9 | - | CASSVKEREGRDTQYF | TGTGCCAGCAGCGTAAAAGAGCGGGAGGGTAGAGATACGCAGTATTTT
TRBJ1-2 | TRBD1 | TRBV9 | - | CASSGPSGQGSHGYTF | TGTGCCAGCAGCGGGCCCTCCGGACAGGGCTCGCATGGCTACACCTTC
TRBJ2-5 | TRBD2 | TRBV6-6 | - | CASSYLQLAGGETQYF | TGTGCCAGCAGTTACTTGCAGCTAGCGGGAGGGGAGACCCAGTACTTC
TRBJ1-3 | - | TRBV10-2 | - | CASRGTLAGNTIYF | TGCGCCAGCAGAGGGACACTGGCTGGAAACACCATATATTTT
TRBJ2-4 | TRBD1 | TRBV27 | - | CASSWDSTLAKNIQYF | TGTGCCAGCAGTTGGGACAGTACTTTAGCCAAAAACATTCAGTACTTC
TRBJ2-7 | TRBD1 | TRBV27 | - | CASSPLPGQGRFEQYF | TGTGCCAGCAGCCCCTTACCGGGACAGGGAAGGTTCGAGCAGTACTTC
TRBJ2-1 | TRBD2 | TRBV2 | - | CASSDTARGRRNEQFF | TGTGCCAGCAGTGACACGGCTCGCGGGAGGAGAAATGAGCAGTTCTTC
TRBJ2-5 | TRBD1 | TRBV18 | - | CASTRDREETQYF | TGTGCCAGCACACGGGACAGGGAAGAGACCCAGTACTTC
TRBJ1-2 | - | TRBV15 | - | CATSSSLVPGKGYTF | TGTGCCACCAGCAGCTCTCTAGTTCCGGGAAAGGGCTACACCTTC
TRBJ2-7 | TRBD1 | TRBV6-1 | - | CASSETPGQGAGYF | TGTGCCAGCAGTGAAACTCCGGGACAGGGGGCTGGGTACTTC
TRBJ2-7 | - | TRBV18 | - | CASSAGQIYEQYF | TGTGCCAGCTCAGCGGGACAGATCTACGAGCAGTACTTC
TRBJ1-3 | - | TRBV11-2 | once | CASSLGSSGNTIYF | TGTGCCAGCAGCTTAGGGAGCTCTGGAAACACCATATATTTT